This TCR beta chain came from a study of shared clonotypes between healthy human individuals. Study in general: Donors had three CD4 naive, three CD4 memory, two CD8 naive and one CD8 memory plate apiece.

For this clone: Antigen specificity is unknown.

Naive CD8 populations comprised CD45RO-negative cells positively selected for CCR7, excluding terminally differentiated effector memory CD45RA+ cells. Trimming took 8 bases from V and 2 from J; bases not matched to a gene: 3. CDR3 size: 13 residues. Per the germline V gene, CDR1 is MNHEY and CDR2 is SMNVEV (reference sequence). The study's findings and limits: Richness estimates generally favored naive over memory subsets.

Data came from immunoSEQ multiplex PCR; TCRdb stores just in-frame clones and leaves some out. The table lists around 2,000,000 clones, about 95% of them singletons. What was sequenced was naive CD8+ T cells sorted from blood. The chain is built from TRBV27 and TRBJ1-2; the match to TRBD1 covers 9 bases. This clonotype originated in a man aged 18 to 29 in good health. The CDR3 protein is CASGGQGNYGYTF. The CDR3 DNA reads TGTGCCAGCGGAGGACAGGGGAACTATGGCTACACCTTC.